This T cell receptor beta chain appears in the sequencing data of a study of response to subunit inactivated influenza vaccine. The CDR3 spans 16 residues. CDR1 is MNHEY and CDR2 is SMNVEV in the germline V gene (reference sequence). V trimming: 7 bases; J trimming: 0 bases; junction bases outside the gene matches: 8. TCRdb reprocessed the RT-PCR reads with MiXCR, giving one entry per CDR3 protein. Here the sample spans roughly 500,000 distinct CDR3 sequences, around 25% being singletons. The sample consisted of CD4+ T cells sorted from PBMCs, taken around 5 days after vaccination. V usage is TRBV27 and J usage is TRBJ2-5; TRBD2 agrees at 10 bases. The source of this sequence is a man aged 50 to 60 who received an inactivated influenza vaccine. For the CDR3, the DNA is TGTGCCAGCAAGACCAGGACTAGCGGCAACCAAGAGACCCAGTACTTC. Its translation is CASKTRTSGNQETQYF.